These T cell receptor beta chains were read from a single sample in a study of shared clonotypes between healthy human individuals. Only in-frame clones appear in the TCRdb table, and some are missing; sequencing was by immunoSEQ multiplex PCR. The sample consists of about 1.9 million clones, roughly 95% of them appearing once. Specimen: naive CD8+ T cells from PBMCs. Receptor source: a young man in good health. Some clones in this sample may be carry-over from other donors' samples. Each CDR3 is given with its conserved first and last residue. The D gene is left open where the match is weak. Clone size is shown for a subset of rows, as once, few, many or a class of expanded clone.

TRBV27	.	TRBJ2-7	16	TRBD2	TGTGCCAGCAGTATCCTTAGCGGGAGAAGGCCCAACGAGCAGTACTTC	CASSILSGRRPNEQYF
TRBV27	.	TRBJ2-7	14	.	TGTGCCAGCAGTTTATCGATAAGGGCGAGCGAGCAGTACTTC	CASSLSIRASEQYF
TRBV4-2	.	TRBJ2-5	11	.	TGTGCCAGCAGCCAAGAGAGGGAGCAGTACTTC	CASSQEREQYF
TRBV7-6	.	TRBJ2-5	16	.	TGTGCCAGCAGCTTAGACGGGGAGGGGGAACAAGAGACCCAGTACTTC	CASSLDGEGEQETQYF
TRBV15	.	TRBJ1-1	13	.	TGTGCCACCAGCAGGTTCGGGAACACTGAAGCTTTCTTT	CATSRFGNTEAFF
TRBV29-1	few	TRBJ1-1	14	TRBD1	TGCAGCGTGAAATCCGGGACAGGGCCCGCTGAAGCTTTCTTT	CSVKSGTGPAEAFF
TRBV4-3	.	TRBJ2-1	17	TRBD2	TGCGCCAGCAGCCAAGACGGTGTACTAGCGGGAGAAAAGGAGCAGTTCTTC	CASSQDGVLAGEKEQFF
TRBV27	.	TRBJ1-2	14	.	TGTGCCAGCAGTTTCCTTGGAAGTGGGGATGGCTACACCTTC	CASSFLGSGDGYTF
TRBV28	.	TRBJ2-3	15	.	TGTGCCAGCAGTCCGAGACTGTATAGCACAGATACGCAGTATTTT	CASSPRLYSTDTQYF
TRBV29-1	.	TRBJ2-7	15	.	TGCAGCGTTGAAGCCCCAGGCGGAGCCTCCTACGAGCAGTACTTC	CSVEAPGGASYEQYF
TRBV28	.	TRBJ2-1	14	.	TGTGCCAGCAGCGTCTGGGGGGCCCACAATGAGCAGTTCTTC	CASSVWGAHNEQFF
TRBV2	.	TRBJ1-1	16	TRBD1	TGTGCCAGCAGGGAAGACAGGGCCTTTATGAACACTGAAGCTTTCTTT	CASREDRAFMNTEAFF
TRBV28	.	TRBJ2-7	15	.	TGTGCCAGCAGTGCCCCCAGACAGGCGACCTACGAGCAGTACTTC	CASSAPRQATYEQYF
TRBV7-9	.	TRBJ2-7	16	TRBD2	TGTGCCAGCAGCCCGGGTAGCGGGAGGGCCAGGAACGAGCAGTACTTC	CASSPGSGRARNEQYF
TRBV9	.	TRBJ2-5	15	TRBD2	TGTGCCAGCAGCGTCTACCCTAGCGGCCAAGAGACCCAGTACTTC	CASSVYPSGQETQYF
TRBV28	.	TRBJ1-5	14	.	TGTGCCAGCAGCCCTCGGGGTCGCAATCAGCCCCAGCATTTT	CASSPRGRNQPQHF
TRBV6-1	.	TRBJ1-2	14	.	TGTGCCAGCAGTCCTCGGGACGGCAACTATGGCTACACCTTC	CASSPRDGNYGYTF
TRBV6-4	few	TRBJ2-2	13	TRBD1	TGTGCCAGCAGCGGGACAGGGGCCGGGGAGCTGTTTTTT	CASSGTGAGELFF
TRBV4-2	.	TRBJ2-1	16	.	TGTGCCAGCAGCCCCGAAGACCAAGAACCCTACAATGAGCAGTTCTTC	CASSPEDQEPYNEQFF
TRBV6-1	.	TRBJ1-5	14	TRBD1	TGTGCCAGCAGTGGGACAGGGGTGAATCAGCCCCAGCATTTT	CASSGTGVNQPQHF
TRBV11-3	.	TRBJ2-1	15	.	TGTGCCAGCAGCTTAGGGACATTTTCCTACAATGAGCAGTTCTTC	CASSLGTFSYNEQFF
TRBV29-1	few	TRBJ1-2	12	.	TGCAGCGTTGACAGGGGCCGATATGGCTACACCTTC	CSVDRGRYGYTF
TRBV4-1	.	TRBJ2-7	14	.	TGCGCCAGCAGCCCCCGGACTGGGACCTACGAGCAGTACTTC	CASSPRTGTYEQYF
TRBV9	once	TRBJ2-3	14	TRBD2	TGTGCCAGCGGTAGCGGGAGGGGCTCAGATACGCAGTATTTT	CASGSGRGSDTQYF
TRBV19	.	TRBJ2-7	14	.	TGTGCCAGTAGTATGGAGGTATCTATGTACGAGCAGTACTTC	CASSMEVSMYEQYF
TRBV6-1	.	TRBJ2-2	12	.	TGTGCCAGCAGCGGTAGATCCGGGGAGCTGTTTTTT	CASSGRSGELFF
TRBV4-1	.	TRBJ2-3	15	.	TGCGCCAGCAGCCAATACCCCGCGAGCACAGATACGCAGTATTTT	CASSQYPASTDTQYF
TRBV29-1	few	TRBJ1-2	13	.	TGCAGCGTCCGTCTAGACGGAATCTATGGCTACACCTTC	CSVRLDGIYGYTF
TRBV18	.	TRBJ2-1	17	TRBD1	TGTGCCAGCTCACCCCGTCGGACAGGGCCCACTGGTAATGAGCAGTTCTTC	CASSPRRTGPTGNEQFF
TRBV5-1	.	TRBJ2-7	15	TRBD1	TGCGCCAGCAGCTTTTTCCGACAGGGGGACCACGAGCAGTACTTC	CASSFFRQGDHEQYF